The 14 T cell receptor beta chains below all came from one sample that was sequenced in a study of blood T cell repertoires in COVID-19. Method: immunoSEQ multiplex PCR; TCRdb's copy keeps in-frame clones and lacks some. The table shows 280,000 or so clones, with about 90% occurring only once. Input material: PBMCs or T cells enriched from blood (not recorded which). The receptors shown here come from a woman younger than 30 with acute COVID-19.

The rearrangement joins TRBV28 to TRBJ2-7, with TRBD1 matching over 10 bases. This CDR3 has 14 amino acids. Germline CDR1 reads MDHEN; CDR2 reads SYDVKM. The ends lost 7 bases at V and 5 bases at J; junction bases unmatched: 8. The CDR3 here is CASNKGTGVDEQYF. CDR3 DNA sequence: TGTGCCAGCAACAAAGGGACAGGGGTAGACGAGCAGTACTTC.

The chain combines TRBV27 with TRBJ2-3, with a possible D match to TRBD1 (5 bases). V was pared by 6 bases and J by 2 bases, with 15 bases between. CDR3 length: 15 residues. Germline V lookup: CDR1 MNHEY, CDR2 SMNVEV (reference sequence). The CDR3 DNA follows: TGTGCCAGCAGGTCGACAGACTTTTTCACAGATACGCAGTATTTT. It yields the protein CASRSTDFFTDTQYF.

This clone was counted once. This chain connects TRBV10-2 to TRBJ2-7, with 7 nucleotides matching TRBD2. The germline V gene encodes CDR1 WSHSY and CDR2 SAAADI. Losses at the gene ends were 6 bases for V and 6 bases for J; bases not matched to a gene: 17. CDR3 size: 16 residues. The CDR3 DNA reads as TGCGCCAGCAGCCTAAGGGCGGGAGCCCCCTTTGGCGAGCAGTACTTC. Amino acid sequence: CASSLRAGAPFGEQYF.

The chain couples TRBV6-5 to TRBJ2-1, with D maybe TRBD2 (6 bases). Germline V gives CDR1 MNHEY, CDR2 SVGAGI. CDR3 length: 15 amino acids. Trimming removed 0 bases from V and 8 bases from J, with 14 bases in between. The CDR3 DNA follows: TGTGCCAGCAGTTACTCGACGTCCGGAGGGTATGAGCAGTTCTTC. Its protein is CASSYSTSGGYEQFF.

The gene calls are TRBV28 and TRBJ2-4, with TRBD1 matching over 9 bases. This CDR3 has 16 amino acids. J was trimmed by 6 bases and V by 2 bases; bases with no gene match: 8. Germline lookup yields CDR1 MDHEN and CDR2 SYDVKM. CDR3 residues: CASSLTGTGNINIQYF. The CDR3, as DNA: TGTGCCAGCAGTTTAACCGGGACAGGGAACATAAACATTCAGTACTTC.

The rearrangement joins TRBV2 to TRBJ2-1; D is unresolved. The CDR3 length is 12 residues. Trimming removed 7 bases at V and 9 bases at J, with 13 bases between. The germline V gene has CDR1 SNHLY and CDR2 FYNNEI. CDR3 in amino acids: CASTHEVREQFF. The CDR3, as DNA: TGTGCCAGCACCCACGAGGTACGTGAGCAGTTCTTC. The full variable domain, rest sourced from reference TRBV2 and TRBJ2-1, is EPEVTQTPSHQVTQMGQEVILRCVPISNHLYFYWYRQILGQKVEFLVSFYNNEISEKSEIFDDQFSVERPDGSNFTLKIRSTKLEDSAMYFCASTHEVREQFFGPGTRLTVL.

The CDR3 nucleotides read TGTGCCAGCAGTTACTCCGGCCCGGGACAACGTTACGAGCAGTACTTC. This codes for CASSYSGPGQRYEQYF. The chain links TRBV6-5 to TRBJ2-7; weak D call: TRBD1 (6 bases). The length of the CDR3 is 16 residues. Germline V gives CDR1 MNHEY, CDR2 SVGAGI. Trimming removed 0 bases at V and 4 bases at J, with 16 bases between.

The chain combines TRBV2 with TRBJ2-2, with TRBD2 matching over 12 bases. V was clipped by 7 bases and J by 7 bases; unmatched bases: 13. This CDR3 region has 17 residues. CDR1 SNHLY and CDR2 FYNNEI come from the germline V gene. The CDR3 loop is CASTGGTSGRIGGELFF. CDR3 in DNA: TGTGCCAGCACCGGGGGAACTAGCGGGAGGATCGGCGGGGAGCTGTTTTTT.

For the CDR3, the DNA is TGTGCCAGCAGTAGGACTAGCGGTGCACCCTACAATGAGCAGTTCTTC. Protein sequence: CASSRTSGAPYNEQFF. This chain connects TRBV6-4 to TRBJ2-1; TRBD2 agrees at 10 bases. The CDR3 runs to 16 residues. CDR1 MRHNA and CDR2 SNTAGT come from the germline V gene. V lost 5 bases to trimming and J lost 2 bases; unmatched junction nucleotides: 6.

The chain carries TRBV24-1 and TRBJ2-5; possible D gene TRBD1, 5 bases. The CDR3 covers 12 residues. Trimming cost V 6 bases and J 4 bases, with 8 bases left between them. From germline, CDR1 is KGHDR and CDR2 SFDVKD. DNA of the CDR3: TGTGCCACCAGTCAAGGGGCAGAGACCCAGTACTTC. Translation gives CATSQGAETQYF.

This clone was counted between two and nine times. Because the CDR3's place on the DNA is in doubt, the DNA is left out and the CDR3 is given as listed by TCRdb. The chain carries TRBV7-6 and TRBJ2-7; the table's D call, TRBD1, has no DNA check behind it. The germline V gene has CDR1 SGHVS and CDR2 FNYEAQ. 12 amino acids form the CDR3, both terminal residues included. CDR3 residues: CASSFGTGIEYF.

This clone was picked up a small number of times. The chain couples TRBV7-2 to TRBJ1-3; D remains unclear. The V and J ends lost 0 bases and 0 bases respectively, with 9 bases between them. In germline, CDR1 is SGHTA, CDR2 FQGNSA. This CDR3 contains 16 residues. In DNA, the CDR3 is TGTGCCAGCAGCTTAGCGCAGGTGACCTCTGGAAACACCATATATTTT. Translation: CASSLAQVTSGNTIYF.

Here the CDR3 DNA reads TGTGCCAGCTCACCACAGGGACTAGCGGGAGTGTCCTACGAGCAGTACTTC. The encoded protein is CASSPQGLAGVSYEQYF. The genes are TRBV18 and TRBJ2-7, with 14 bases matching TRBD2. Looked up from germline, CDR1 is KGHSH and CDR2 is LQKENI. Unmatched junction bases numbered 3, after V lost 1 base and J lost 1 base. The length of the CDR3 is 17 residues.

This clone has only one observation. The chain uses TRBV5-1 and TRBJ2-7, with TRBD2 identical over 7 bases. V lost 1 base, J lost 2 bases, and 18 bases stayed unmatched. Germline V CDR1 and CDR2: SGHRS, YFSETQ. There are 19 residues in the CDR3. The CDR3: CASSLWLVSGSVSTYEQYF. CDR3 nucleotide sequence: TGCGCCAGCAGCTTGTGGTTGGTTAGCGGGTCAGTTTCGACCTACGAGCAGTACTTC.